The clone carrying this T cell receptor (beta chain) was seen only once. Source study methods: Using reference gene primer amplification, nucleated cell counts were estimated. This table comes from immunoSEQ multiplex PCR, and its TCRdb copy is limited to in-frame clones, with some not included. Clone size and the V and J calls come from that table; the DNA yielded D and trimming. The sample has some 120,000 clones, 70% to 90% seen once; the top ten hold roughly 1.4%. This record belongs to a study of blood T cell repertoires in COVID-19. Across the study: In each case, the material was cDNA or gDNA derived from T cells, B-cell-depleted T cells, or PBMCs.

Source material: peripheral blood. This clonotype originated in a man between 35 and 55 years old with acute or convalescent COVID-19.

CDR3: CASSNHRTLNIQYF. Written as DNA, the CDR3 is TGTGCCAGCAGTAACCATAGGACACTAAACATTCAGTACTTC. The chain couples TRBV6-2 or TRBV6-3 to TRBJ2-4; D perhaps matches TRBD1 (5 bases). CDR1 and CDR2 (germline): MNHEY, SVGEGT. V was pared by 5 bases and J by 6 bases, with 14 bases between. CDR3 length: 14 amino acids.